This T cell receptor beta chain was retrieved from a study of Ad26.COV2.S vaccination and SARS-CoV-2 variants. Study in general: The authors gave Ad26.COV2.S intramuscularly, either once or twice 56 days apart. Notes on the study in general: Comparability of non-spike TCR breadth was observed across vaccine and placebo recipients.

Specified treatment: roughly 20 received Ad26.COV2.S at low or high dose, single or two shots; 5 received placebo; per-sample allocation not given. Specimen acquisition occurred on day 63 following the initial vaccine or placebo injection. About this clone itself: Its antigen remains unknown.

Some clones are missing from TCRdb's copy, which holds only in-frame ones; the method was immunoSEQ multiplex PCR. Among about 410,000 clones listed, about 91% were seen once. V was shortened by 5 bases and J by 4 bases, with 12 bases between the two germline ends. CDR1 MDHEN and CDR2 SYDVKM come from the germline V gene. The CDR3 totals 13 residues. The specimen was peripheral blood, collected in a trial of Ad26.COV2.S vaccine versus placebo. The receptor was derived from a person aged 18-65 years who received the Ad26.COV2.S COVID-19 vaccine or a placebo. The chain carries TRBV28 and TRBJ2-7, with D tentatively TRBD1 or TRBD2 (5 bases each). CDR3 sequence reads: CASSRGVRYEQYF. DNA for the CDR3: TGTGCCAGCAGTCGAGGGGTAAGGTACGAGCAGTACTTC.